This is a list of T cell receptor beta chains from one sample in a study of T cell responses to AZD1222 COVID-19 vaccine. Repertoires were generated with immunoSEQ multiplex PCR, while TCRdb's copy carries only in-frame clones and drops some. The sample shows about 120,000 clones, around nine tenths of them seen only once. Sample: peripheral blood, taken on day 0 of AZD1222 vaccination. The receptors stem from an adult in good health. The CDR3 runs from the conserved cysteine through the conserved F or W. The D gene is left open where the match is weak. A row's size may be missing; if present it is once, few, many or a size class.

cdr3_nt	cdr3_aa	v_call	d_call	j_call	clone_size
TGTGCCTGGAGTGCAATACCTTCTTTCTTT	CAWSAIPSFF	TRBV30	.	TRBJ1-1	.
TGTGCCAGCAGTTACTTGATGGGGGAAAGTGAGCAGTTCTTC	CASSYLMGESEQFF	TRBV6-6	.	TRBJ2-1	.
TGTGCCAGCAGTTTCCATGGGAACACTGAAGCTTTCTTT	CASSFHGNTEAFF	TRBV27	.	TRBJ1-1	.
TGTGCCAGCAGTTTTAGGAGGCTGGCTCATGGCTACACCTTC	CASSFRRLAHGYTF	TRBV28	.	TRBJ1-2	.
TGTGCCAGTAGAGGGGTGACAGGGAAGATTCTTGGCTACACCTTC	CASRGVTGKILGYTF	TRBV2	TRBD1	TRBJ1-2	.
TGTGCCAGCAGCTTAGTAAGAGGTTTATCTTACAATGAGCAGTTCTTC	CASSLVRGLSYNEQFF	TRBV7-6	.	TRBJ2-1	.
TGTGCCAGCAGCCAGAGCGGGACGGTCTATGGCTACACCTTC	CASSQSGTVYGYTF	TRBV9	.	TRBJ1-2	once
TGTGCCAGCAGCTTAACTGTAGGGACAGAGACTAACTATGGCTACACCTTC	CASSLTVGTETNYGYTF	TRBV7-3	TRBD1	TRBJ1-2	.
TGTGCCAGCAGGCAGGGGTCAGATACGCAGTATTTT	CASRQGSDTQYF	TRBV2	.	TRBJ2-3	.
TGTGCCAGCAGCCAAGAACCCAGGGTGAGGGGAAACACCATATATTTT	CASSQEPRVRGNTIYF	TRBV3-1/TRBV3-2	.	TRBJ1-3	.
TGCGCCAGCAGCCGCGGGGGAGGGTTGATGAACTATGGCTACACCTTC	CASSRGGGLMNYGYTF	TRBV4-1	.	TRBJ1-2	.
TGTGCCAGCAGCGCCTATACAGATACGCAGTATTTT	CASSAYTDTQYF	TRBV9	.	TRBJ2-3	.
TGTGCCAGCAGCCAAGACCCGACTAGCGGGGGGAGGATGGAGACCCAGTACTTC	CASSQDPTSGGRMETQYF	TRBV4-2	TRBD2	TRBJ2-5	.
TGTGCCAGCAGCGGGCCACGGGGGGTATCTGGCTACACCTTC	CASSGPRGVSGYTF	TRBV9	.	TRBJ1-2	.
TGTGCCAGCAGCCCAAGACCGACAGGGGCAAGGGGGTTCACCTTC	CASSPRPTGARGFTF	TRBV3-1/TRBV3-2	TRBD1	TRBJ1-2	.
TGTGCCTGGAGTGTCAGTAACTATGGCTACACCTTC	CAWSVSNYGYTF	TRBV30	.	TRBJ1-2	.
TGTGCCAGCATCAGGGAGGCAAACAATGAGCAGTTCTTC	CASIREANNEQFF	TRBV2	.	TRBJ2-1	.
TGTGCCTGGAGTGCCCCCGGGTCCCAGGGGTACTATGGCTACACCTTC	CAWSAPGSQGYYGYTF	TRBV30	.	TRBJ1-2	.
TGTGCCAGCAGTGTCCAGACCCACCAAGAGACCCAGTACTTC	CASSVQTHQETQYF	TRBV25-1	.	TRBJ2-5	.
TGCGCCAGCAGCTTAGGAGGGTGGTCCACTGAAGCTTTCTTT	CASSLGGWSTEAFF	TRBV5-1	.	TRBJ1-1	.
TGCGCCAGCAGCTTGTTCCAGCAAGAGACCCAGTACTTC	CASSLFQQETQYF	TRBV5-1	.	TRBJ2-5	.
TGTGCCAGCAGTTACACCACGGGACAGCATTATGGCTACACCTTC	CASSYTTGQHYGYTF	TRBV6-5	TRBD1	TRBJ1-2	few
TGCGCCAGCAGCCACGAGAGGGACTTTGGAGCCGATGAGCAGTTCTTC	CASSHERDFGADEQFF	TRBV4-1	.	TRBJ2-1	.
TGTGCCAGCAGCCAATACTACGAGCAGTACTTC	CASSQYYEQYF	TRBV6-2/TRBV6-3	.	TRBJ2-7	.
TGTGCCATCAGTAGGGGGACAGAAGAGACCCAGTACTTC	CAISRGTEETQYF	TRBV10-3	TRBD1	TRBJ2-5	.
TGTGCCAGCAGTGAATCTTTGGGGACAGGAATGAACACTGAAGCTTTCTTT	CASSESLGTGMNTEAFF	TRBV25-1	TRBD1	TRBJ1-1	.
TGCGCCAGCACCCGAACGGGGTCCGGGTCCTACAATGAGCAGTTCTTC	CASTRTGSGSYNEQFF	TRBV4-1	.	TRBJ2-1	once
TGTGCCAGCTCACCGGGAACAAGCTCCTACAATGAGCAGTTCTTC	CASSPGTSSYNEQFF	TRBV18	.	TRBJ2-1	.
TGCGCCAGCAGCTTGGGGGGGACAGGGGCCTACGAGCAGTACTTC	CASSLGGTGAYEQYF	TRBV5-1	TRBD1	TRBJ2-7	.
TGTGCCAGCATAAACAGTTGGGGCGGGGAGCTGTTTTTT	CASINSWGGELFF	TRBV6-5	.	TRBJ2-2	.
TGTGCCATCAGTGAGGGACAGGCTAGCTATGGCTACACCTTC	CAISEGQASYGYTF	TRBV10-3	TRBD1	TRBJ1-2	.
TGTGCCAGCAGCCCCGTCAGTAACTATGGCTACACCTTC	CASSPVSNYGYTF	TRBV5-6	.	TRBJ1-2	.
TGTGCCAGCCAGGGTATCATGAACACTGAAGCTTTCTTT	CASQGIMNTEAFF	TRBV27	.	TRBJ1-1	.
TGTGCCAGCAGATCCGACAGCAACACCGGGGAGCTGTTTTTT	CASRSDSNTGELFF	TRBV2	.	TRBJ2-2	.
TGTGCCAGTAGGCCCGGCGGGGGGACCGGGGAGCTGTTTTTT	CASRPGGGTGELFF	TRBV19	TRBD2	TRBJ2-2	.